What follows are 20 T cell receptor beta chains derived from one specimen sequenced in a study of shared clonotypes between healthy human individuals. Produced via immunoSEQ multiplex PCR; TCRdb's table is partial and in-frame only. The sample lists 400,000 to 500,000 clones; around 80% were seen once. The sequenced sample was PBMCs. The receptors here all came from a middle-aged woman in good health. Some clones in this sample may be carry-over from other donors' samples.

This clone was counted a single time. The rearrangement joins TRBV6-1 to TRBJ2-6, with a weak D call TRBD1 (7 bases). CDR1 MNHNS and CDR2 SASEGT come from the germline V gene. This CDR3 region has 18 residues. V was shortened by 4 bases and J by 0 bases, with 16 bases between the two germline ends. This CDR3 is CASSGAAGGGSGANVLTF. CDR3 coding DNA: TGTGCCAGCAGTGGGGCGGCAGGGGGAGGCTCTGGGGCCAACGTCCTGACTTTC.

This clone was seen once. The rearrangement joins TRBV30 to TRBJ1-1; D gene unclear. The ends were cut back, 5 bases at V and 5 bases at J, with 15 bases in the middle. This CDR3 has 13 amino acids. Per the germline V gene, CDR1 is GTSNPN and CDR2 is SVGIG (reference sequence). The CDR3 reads CAWRLGSSTEAFF. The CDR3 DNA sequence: TGTGCCTGGCGACTTGGGTCAAGTACTGAAGCTTTCTTT.

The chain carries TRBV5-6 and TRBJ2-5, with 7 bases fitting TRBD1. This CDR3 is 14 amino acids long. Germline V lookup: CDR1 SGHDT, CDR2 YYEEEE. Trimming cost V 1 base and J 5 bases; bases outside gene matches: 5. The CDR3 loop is CASSLTRGHETQYF. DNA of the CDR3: TGTGCCAGCAGCTTGACAAGGGGGCATGAGACCCAGTACTTC.

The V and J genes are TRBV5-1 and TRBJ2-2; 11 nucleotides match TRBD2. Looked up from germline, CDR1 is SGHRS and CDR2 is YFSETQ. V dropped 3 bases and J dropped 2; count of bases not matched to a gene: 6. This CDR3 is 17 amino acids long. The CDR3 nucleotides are TGCGCCAGCAGCTACCGACTAGCGGGACTCAACACCGGGGAGCTGTTTTTT. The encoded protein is CASSYRLAGLNTGELFF. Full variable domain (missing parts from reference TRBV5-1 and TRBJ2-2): KAGVTQTPRYLIKTRGQQVTLSCSPISGHRSVSWYQQTPGQGLQFLFEYFSETQRNKGNFPGRFSGRQFSNSRSEMNVSTLELGDSALYLCASSYRLAGLNTGELFFGEGSRLTVL.

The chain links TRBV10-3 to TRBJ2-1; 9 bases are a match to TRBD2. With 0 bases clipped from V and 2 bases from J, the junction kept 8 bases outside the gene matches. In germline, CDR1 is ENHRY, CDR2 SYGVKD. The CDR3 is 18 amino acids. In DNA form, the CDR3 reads TGTGCCATCAGTGAGTCTGGTAGCGGGAGAGGCACCTACAATGAGCAGTTCTTC. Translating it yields CAISESGSGRGTYNEQFF.

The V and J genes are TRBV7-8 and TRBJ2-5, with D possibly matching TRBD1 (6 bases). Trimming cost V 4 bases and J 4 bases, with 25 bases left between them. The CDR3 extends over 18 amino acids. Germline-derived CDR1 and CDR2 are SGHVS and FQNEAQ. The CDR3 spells CASSSTTPGQGRGETQYF. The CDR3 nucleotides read TGTGCCAGCAGCTCTACTACCCCCGGGCAGGGGAGAGGAGAGACCCAGTACTTC.

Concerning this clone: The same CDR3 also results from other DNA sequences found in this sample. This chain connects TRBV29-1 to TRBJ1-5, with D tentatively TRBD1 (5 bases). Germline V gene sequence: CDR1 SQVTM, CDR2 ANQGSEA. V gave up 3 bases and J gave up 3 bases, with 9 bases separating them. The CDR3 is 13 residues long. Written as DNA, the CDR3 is TGCAGCGTTGAGGTGGGGCCCAATCAGCCCCAGCATTTT. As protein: CSVEVGPNQPQHF.

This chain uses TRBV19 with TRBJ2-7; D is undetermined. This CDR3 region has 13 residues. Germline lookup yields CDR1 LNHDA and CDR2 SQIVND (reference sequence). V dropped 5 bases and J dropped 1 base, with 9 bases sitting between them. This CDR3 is CASSGARSYEQYF. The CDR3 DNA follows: TGTGCCAGTAGTGGCGCGAGGTCCTACGAGCAGTACTTC.

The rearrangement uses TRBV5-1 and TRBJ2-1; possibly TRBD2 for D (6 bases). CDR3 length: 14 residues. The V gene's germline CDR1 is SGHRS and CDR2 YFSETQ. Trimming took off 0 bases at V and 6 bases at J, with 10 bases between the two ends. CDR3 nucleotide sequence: TGCGCCAGCAGCTTGGATCGGGGGATCAATGAGCAGTTCTTC. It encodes CASSLDRGINEQFF.

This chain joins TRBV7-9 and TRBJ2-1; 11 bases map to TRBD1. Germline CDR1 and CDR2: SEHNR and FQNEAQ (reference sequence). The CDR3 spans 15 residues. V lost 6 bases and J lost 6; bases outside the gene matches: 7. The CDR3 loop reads CASRSRDRGVNEQFF. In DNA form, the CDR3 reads TGTGCCAGCAGGTCTCGGGACAGGGGGGTCAATGAGCAGTTCTTC.

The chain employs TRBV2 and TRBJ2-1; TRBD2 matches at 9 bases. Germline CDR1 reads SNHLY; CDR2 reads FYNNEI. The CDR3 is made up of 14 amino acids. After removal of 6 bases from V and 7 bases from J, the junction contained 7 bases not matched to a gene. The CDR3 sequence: CASRRLAEGNEQFF. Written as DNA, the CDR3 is TGTGCCAGCAGGCGACTAGCGGAAGGGAATGAGCAGTTCTTC.

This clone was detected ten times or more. The CDR3 protein is CASSLHEGEQFF. As DNA, the CDR3 is TGTGCCAGCAGCTTACACGAGGGTGAGCAGTTCTTC. The chain uses TRBV11-3 and TRBJ2-1, with TRBD2 as a possible D gene (5 bases). The CDR3 contains 12 residues. The V gene lost 2 bases and the J gene lost 9 bases, with 8 bases spanning the gap. Germline CDR1 SGHNT, CDR2 YENEEA.

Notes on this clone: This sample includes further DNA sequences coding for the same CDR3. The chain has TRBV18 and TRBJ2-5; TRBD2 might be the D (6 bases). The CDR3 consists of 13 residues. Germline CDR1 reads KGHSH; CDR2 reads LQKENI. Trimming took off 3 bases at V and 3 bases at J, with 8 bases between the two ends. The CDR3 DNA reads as TGTGCCAGCTCACCTAGCGGAGAAGAGACCCAGTACTTC. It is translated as CASSPSGEETQYF.

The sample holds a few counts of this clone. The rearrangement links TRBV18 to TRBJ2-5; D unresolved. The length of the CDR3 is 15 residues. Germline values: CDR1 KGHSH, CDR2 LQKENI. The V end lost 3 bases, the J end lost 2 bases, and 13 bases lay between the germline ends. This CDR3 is CASSPNTGQQETQYF. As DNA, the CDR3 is TGTGCCAGCTCACCCAACACGGGTCAACAAGAGACCCAGTACTTC. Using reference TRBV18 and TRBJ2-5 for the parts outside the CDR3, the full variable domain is NAGVMQNPRHLVRRRGQEARLRCSPMKGHSHVYWYRQLPEEGLKFMVYLQKENIIDESGMPKERFSAEFPKEGPSILRIQQVVRGDSAAYFCASSPNTGQQETQYFGPGTRLLVL.

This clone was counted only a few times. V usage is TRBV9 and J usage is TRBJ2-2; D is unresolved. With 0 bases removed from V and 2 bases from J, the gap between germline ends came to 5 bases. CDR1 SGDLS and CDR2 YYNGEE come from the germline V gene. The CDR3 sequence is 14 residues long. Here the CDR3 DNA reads TGTGCCAGCAGCGTAGCTTCAAACACCGGGGAGCTGTTTTTT. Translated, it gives CASSVASNTGELFF.

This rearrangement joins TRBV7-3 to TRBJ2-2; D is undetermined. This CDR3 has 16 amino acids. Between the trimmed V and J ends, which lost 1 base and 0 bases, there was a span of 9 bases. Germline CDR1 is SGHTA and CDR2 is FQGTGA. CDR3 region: CASSLRPAPNTGELFF. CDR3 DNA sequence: TGTGCCAGCAGCTTAAGGCCGGCGCCGAACACCGGGGAGCTGTTTTTT. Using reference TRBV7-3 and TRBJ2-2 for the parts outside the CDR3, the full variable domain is GAGVSQTPSNKVTEKGKYVELRCDPISGHTALYWYRQSLGQGPEFLIYFQGTGAADDSGLPNDRFFAVRPEGSVSTLKIQRTERGDSAVYLCASSLRPAPNTGELFFGEGSRLTVL.

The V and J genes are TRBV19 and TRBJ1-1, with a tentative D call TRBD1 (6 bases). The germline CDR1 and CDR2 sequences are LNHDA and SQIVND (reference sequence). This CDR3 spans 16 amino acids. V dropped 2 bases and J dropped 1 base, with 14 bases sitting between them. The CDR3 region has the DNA TGTGCCAGTAGTATAACCCCGGGGGGCAGGAACACTGAAGCTTTCTTT. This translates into CASSITPGGRNTEAFF.

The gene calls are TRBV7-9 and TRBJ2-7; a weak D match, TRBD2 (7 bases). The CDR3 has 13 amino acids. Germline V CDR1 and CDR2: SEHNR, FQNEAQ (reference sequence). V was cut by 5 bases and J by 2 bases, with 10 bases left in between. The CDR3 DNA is TGTGCCAGCAGCGGGAGGGGGGCCTACGAGCAGTACTTC. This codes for CASSGRGAYEQYF.

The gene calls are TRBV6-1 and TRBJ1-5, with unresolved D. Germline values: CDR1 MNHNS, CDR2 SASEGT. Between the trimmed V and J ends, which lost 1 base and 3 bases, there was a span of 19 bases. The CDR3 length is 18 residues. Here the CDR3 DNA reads TGTGCCAGCAGTGAAGAGGACCTAAGGCAGTCCTTCAATCAGCCCCAGCATTTT. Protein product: CASSEEDLRQSFNQPQHF.

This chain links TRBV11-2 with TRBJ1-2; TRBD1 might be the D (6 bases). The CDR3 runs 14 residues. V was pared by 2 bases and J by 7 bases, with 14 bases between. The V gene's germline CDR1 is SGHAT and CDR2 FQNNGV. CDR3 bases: TGTGCCAGCAGCTTACTACAGGGTTCCAGTGGCTACACCTTC. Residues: CASSLLQGSSGYTF. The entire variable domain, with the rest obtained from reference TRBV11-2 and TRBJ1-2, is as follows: EAGVAQSPRYKIIEKRQSVAFWCNPISGHATLYWYQQILGQGPKLLIQFQNNGVVDDSQLPKDRFSAERLKGVDSTLKIQPAKLEDSAVYLCASSLLQGSSGYTFGSGTRLTVV.